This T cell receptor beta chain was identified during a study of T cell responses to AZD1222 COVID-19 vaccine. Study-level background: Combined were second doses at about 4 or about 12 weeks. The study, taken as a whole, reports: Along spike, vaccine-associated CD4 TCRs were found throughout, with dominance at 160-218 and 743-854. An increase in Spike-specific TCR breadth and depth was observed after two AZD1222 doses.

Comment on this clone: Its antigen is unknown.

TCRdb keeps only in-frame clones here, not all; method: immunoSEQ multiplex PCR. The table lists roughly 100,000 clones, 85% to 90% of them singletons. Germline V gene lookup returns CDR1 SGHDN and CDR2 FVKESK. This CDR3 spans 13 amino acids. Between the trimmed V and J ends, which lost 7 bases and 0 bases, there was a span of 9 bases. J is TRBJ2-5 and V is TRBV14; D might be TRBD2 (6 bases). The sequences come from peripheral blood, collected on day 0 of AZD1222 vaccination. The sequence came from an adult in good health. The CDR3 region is CASKKRDQETQYF. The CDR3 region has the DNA TGTGCCAGCAAAAAGCGGGACCAAGAGACCCAGTACTTC.